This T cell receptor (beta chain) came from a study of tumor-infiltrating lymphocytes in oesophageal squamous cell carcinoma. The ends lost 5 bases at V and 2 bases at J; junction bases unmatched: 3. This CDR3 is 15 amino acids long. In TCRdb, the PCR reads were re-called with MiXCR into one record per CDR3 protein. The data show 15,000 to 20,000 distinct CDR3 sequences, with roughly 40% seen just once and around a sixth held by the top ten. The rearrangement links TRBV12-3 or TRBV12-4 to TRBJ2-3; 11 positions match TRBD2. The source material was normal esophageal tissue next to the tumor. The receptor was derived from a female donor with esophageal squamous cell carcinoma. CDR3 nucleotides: TGTGCCAGCAGTATGACTAGCGGGACCACAGATACGCAGTATTTT. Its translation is CASSMTSGTTDTQYF.